The clone carrying this TCR beta chain was seen a few times. Its matching antigen is unknown. V lost 1 base and J lost 7, with 14 bases in between. CDR3 length: 14 amino acids. After 5'RACE with constant-segment primers, TCR alpha and TCR beta cDNA libraries carrying sample barcodes and UMIs were obtained. Via MiXCR, TCRdb re-called the 5' RACE reads, giving one row per CDR3 protein. The table lists 350,000 to 450,000 distinct CDR3 sequences, 20% to 25% of them singletons. These data are taken from a study of T-cell memory formation after mild COVID-19. Findings and caveats of the study: Some clones that responded turned up in pre-infection memory, which suggests that cross-reactive memory joined in. Among CD4+ contracting clones, most were CM and EM, and CD8+ ones EMRA. Confirmation was lacking for SARS-CoV-2 specificity of second-wave clones that peaked on day 37.

The V call is TRBV12-3 or TRBV12-4, the J call TRBJ2-7; D unresolved. The sequenced sample consisted of PBMCs or a T cell subset sorted from them (not recorded which). The receptor was isolated from an adult woman who had mild COVID-19 (a few samples of this study predate the infection). Cell type and time point are not known. CDR3 amino acids: CASSLDIGLSEQYF. The CDR3 DNA sequence: TGTGCCAGCAGTTTAGATATCGGGCTCTCGGAGCAGTACTTC.